This TCR beta chain was identified in a study of blood T cell repertoires in COVID-19. Per the germline V gene, CDR1 is LGHDT and CDR2 is YNNKEL (reference sequence). After removal of 1 base from V and 9 bases from J, the junction contained 8 bases not matched to a gene. The CDR3 is made up of 16 amino acids. The study drew participants aged about 18 to 90 years from around 24 US areas. Donors were grouped by their self-reported clinical history. Under the authors' procedure: Counts of nucleated cells, estimated from reference gene primer amplification, were obtained. Libraries were prepared by immunoSEQ multiplex PCR; TCRdb keeps only in-frame clonotypes and omits some of them. V, J and clone size are taken as reported in that table, and D and trimming were inferred from the DNA itself. The sample records around 130,000 clones, roughly four fifths being singletons.

The chain joins TRBV3-1 (or the pseudogene TRBV3-2) to TRBJ1-6, with 8 bases aligning to TRBD1. Sequencing used PBMCs or T cells enriched from blood (not recorded which). The receptor comes from a man aged 35 to 55 with acute COVID-19. The CDR3 loop is CASSQGRGLGVSPLHF. For the CDR3, the DNA is TGTGCCAGCAGCCAAGGCAGGGGGCTTGGGGTTTCACCCCTCCACTTT.